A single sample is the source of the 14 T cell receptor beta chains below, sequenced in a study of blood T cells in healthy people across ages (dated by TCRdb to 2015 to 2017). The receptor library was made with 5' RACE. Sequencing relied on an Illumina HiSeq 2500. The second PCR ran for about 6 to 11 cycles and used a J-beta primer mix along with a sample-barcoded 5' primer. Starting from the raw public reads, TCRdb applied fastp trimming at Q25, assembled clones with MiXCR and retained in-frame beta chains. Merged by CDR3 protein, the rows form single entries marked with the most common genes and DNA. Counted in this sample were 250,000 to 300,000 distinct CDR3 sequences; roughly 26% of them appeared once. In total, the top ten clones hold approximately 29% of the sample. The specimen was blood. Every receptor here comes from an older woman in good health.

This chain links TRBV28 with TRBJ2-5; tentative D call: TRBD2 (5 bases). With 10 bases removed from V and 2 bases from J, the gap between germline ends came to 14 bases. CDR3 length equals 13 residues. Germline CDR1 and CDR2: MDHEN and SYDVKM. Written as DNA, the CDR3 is TGTGCCACCCGACGAGGGTATCAAGAGACCCAGTACTTC. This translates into CATRRGYQETQYF. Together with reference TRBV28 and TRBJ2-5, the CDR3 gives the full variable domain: DVKVTQSSRYLVKRTGEKVFLECVQDMDHENMFWYRQDPGLGLRLIYFSYDVKMKEKGDIPEGYSVSREKKERFSLILESASTNQTSMYLCATRRGYQETQYFGPGTRLLVL.

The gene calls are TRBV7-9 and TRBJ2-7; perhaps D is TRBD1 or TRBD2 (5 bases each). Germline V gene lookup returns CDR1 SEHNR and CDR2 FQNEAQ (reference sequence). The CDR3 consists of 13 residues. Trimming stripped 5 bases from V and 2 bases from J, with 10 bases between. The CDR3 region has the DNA TGTGCCAGCAGCCACGGGACCCCCTACGAGCAGTACTTC. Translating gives CASSHGTPYEQYF.

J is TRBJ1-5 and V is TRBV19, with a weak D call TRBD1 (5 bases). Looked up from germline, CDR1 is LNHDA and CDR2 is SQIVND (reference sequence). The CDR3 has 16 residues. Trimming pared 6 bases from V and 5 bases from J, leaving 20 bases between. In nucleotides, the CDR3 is TGTGCCAGTAGCTCAGATCCCAGGGCGGGGTATCAGCCCCAGCATTTT. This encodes CASSSDPRAGYQPQHF.

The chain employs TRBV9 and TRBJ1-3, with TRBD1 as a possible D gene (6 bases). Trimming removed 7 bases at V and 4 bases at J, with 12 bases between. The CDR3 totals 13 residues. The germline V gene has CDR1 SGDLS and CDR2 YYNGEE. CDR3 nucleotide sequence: TGTGCCAGCTCTACAGGGTTAGGAAACACCATATATTTT. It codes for CASSTGLGNTIYF.

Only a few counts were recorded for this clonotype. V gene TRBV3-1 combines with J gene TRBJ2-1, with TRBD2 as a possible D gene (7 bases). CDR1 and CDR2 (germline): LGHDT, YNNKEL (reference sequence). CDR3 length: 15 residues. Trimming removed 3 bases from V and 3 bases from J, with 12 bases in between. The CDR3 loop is CASSQGGGLYNEQFF. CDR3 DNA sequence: TGTGCCAGCAGCCAGGGAGGGGGGCTCTACAATGAGCAGTTCTTC.

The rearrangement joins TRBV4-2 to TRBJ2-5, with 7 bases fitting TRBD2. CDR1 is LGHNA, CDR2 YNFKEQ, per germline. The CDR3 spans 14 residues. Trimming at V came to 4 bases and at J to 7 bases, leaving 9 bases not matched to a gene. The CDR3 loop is CASSPRQGRGTQYF. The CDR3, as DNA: TGTGCCAGCAGCCCACGACAAGGGAGGGGGACCCAGTACTTC.

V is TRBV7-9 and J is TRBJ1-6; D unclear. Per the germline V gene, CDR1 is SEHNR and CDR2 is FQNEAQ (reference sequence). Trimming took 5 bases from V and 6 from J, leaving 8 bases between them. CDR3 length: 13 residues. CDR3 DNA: TGTGCCAGCAGCGCTCTGGCTAATTCACCCCTCCACTTT. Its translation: CASSALANSPLHF.

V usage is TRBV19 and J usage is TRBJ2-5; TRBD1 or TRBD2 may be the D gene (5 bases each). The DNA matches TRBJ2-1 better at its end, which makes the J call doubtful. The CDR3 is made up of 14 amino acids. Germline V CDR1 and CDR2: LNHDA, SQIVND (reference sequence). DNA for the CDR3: TGTGCCAGCGCCCGGGACGGTGCCTACAATGAGCAGTTCTTC. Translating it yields CASARDGAYNEQFF.

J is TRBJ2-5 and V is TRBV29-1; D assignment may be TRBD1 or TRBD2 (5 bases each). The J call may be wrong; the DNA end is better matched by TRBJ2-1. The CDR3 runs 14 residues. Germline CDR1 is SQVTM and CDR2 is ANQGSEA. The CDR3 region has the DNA TGCAGCGTTGACTTGGGGGTTCCCTACAATGAGCAGTTCTTC. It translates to CSVDLGVPYNEQFF.

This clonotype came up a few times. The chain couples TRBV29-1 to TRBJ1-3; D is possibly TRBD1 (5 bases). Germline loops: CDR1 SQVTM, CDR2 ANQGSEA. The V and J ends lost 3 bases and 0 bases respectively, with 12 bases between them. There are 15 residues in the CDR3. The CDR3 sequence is CSVEALGDSGNTIYF. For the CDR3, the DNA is TGCAGCGTTGAGGCTCTGGGGGACTCTGGAAACACCATATATTTT.

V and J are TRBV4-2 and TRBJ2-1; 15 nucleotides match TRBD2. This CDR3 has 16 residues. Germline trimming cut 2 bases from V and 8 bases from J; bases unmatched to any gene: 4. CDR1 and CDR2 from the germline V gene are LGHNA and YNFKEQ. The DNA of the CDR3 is TGTGCCAGCAGCCAAAGGACTAGCGGGAGGGACCATGAGCAGTTCTTC. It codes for CASSQRTSGRDHEQFF.

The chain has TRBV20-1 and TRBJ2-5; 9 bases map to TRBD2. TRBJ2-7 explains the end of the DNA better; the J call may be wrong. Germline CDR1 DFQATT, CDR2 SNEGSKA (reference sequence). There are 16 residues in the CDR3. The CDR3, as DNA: TGCAGTGCTAGAGTGGCAAGCGGGAGGCTAGCGTACGAGCAGTACTTC. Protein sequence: CSARVASGRLAYEQYF.

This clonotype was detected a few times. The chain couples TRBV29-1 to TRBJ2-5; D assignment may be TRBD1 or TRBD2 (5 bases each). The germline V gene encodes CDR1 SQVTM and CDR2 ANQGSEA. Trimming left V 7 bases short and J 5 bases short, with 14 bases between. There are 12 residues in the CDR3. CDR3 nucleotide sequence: TGCAGCGCCTATGGGGGTGCGGAGACCCAGTACTTC. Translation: CSAYGGAETQYF.

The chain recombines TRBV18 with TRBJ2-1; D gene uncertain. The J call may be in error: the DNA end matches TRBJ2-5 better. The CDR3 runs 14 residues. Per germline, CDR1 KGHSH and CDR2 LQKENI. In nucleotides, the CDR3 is TGTGCCAGCTCACCACCTGGGTCTGGCGAGACCCAGTACTTC. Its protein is CASSPPGSGETQYF.